A selection of T cell receptor beta chains follows, all from one sample in a study of T-cell reconstitution after alpha-beta-depleted transplantation in children. TCRdb called the PCR reads again in MiXCR, with one record for every CDR3 protein. Among about 76,000 distinct CDR3 sequences listed, around an eighth were seen once. Sequenced material: PBMCs, mostly from graft donor cells, taken 180 days after TCRalphabeta/CD19-depleted stem cell transplant. These receptors were collected from a male patient between 2 and 10 years old who had a stem cell transplant for acute lymphoblastic leukemia, so the T cells may come from the graft donor. The CDR3 runs from the conserved cysteine through the conserved F or W. D genes are given only for firm matches. The size of a clone is reported for some rows only, either as once, few or many, or as a class for expanded clones.

J | size | D | V | CDR3 | DNA
TRBJ2-7 | few | TRBD1 | TRBV18 | CASSTGVAYEQYF | TGTGCCAGCTCCACAGGGGTGGCCTACGAGCAGTACTTC
TRBJ2-1 | few | TRBD2 | TRBV29-1 | CSVVNRLAPYNEQFF | TGCAGCGTTGTTAATCGACTAGCCCCCTACAATGAGCAGTTCTTC
TRBJ2-7 | few | . | TRBV29-1 | CSVVERASDKEYF | TGCAGCGTTGTCGAGCGGGCCTCCGACAAGGAGTACTTC
TRBJ2-3 | . | . | TRBV15 | CATSRPGRGTDTQYF | TGTGCCACCAGCAGACCCGGAAGGGGCACAGATACGCAGTATTTT
TRBJ1-6 | few | . | TRBV28 | CASIRTVSSYNSPLHF | TGTGCCAGCATAAGAACAGTTAGCTCCTATAATTCACCCCTCCACTTT
TRBJ2-3 | few | . | TRBV7-2 | CASSPLGRGPTDTQYF | TGTGCCAGCAGCCCCTTAGGGCGGGGACCCACAGATACGCAGTATTTT
TRBJ2-3 | . | TRBD2 | TRBV4-3 | CASSRAGGPTDTQYF | TGCGCCAGCAGCCGGGCGGGGGGCCCCACAGATACGCAGTATTTT
TRBJ2-7 | . | . | TRBV20-1 | CSASDLEQYF | TGCAGTGCTAGTGATCTCGAGCAGTACTTC
TRBJ2-7 | . | TRBD1 | TRBV5-1 | CASSLGTGPSYEQYF | TGCGCCAGCAGCTTGGGGACAGGGCCCTCCTACGAGCAGTACTTC
TRBJ2-7 | many | . | TRBV5-1 | CASSLRRFTREQYF | TGCGCCAGCAGCTTGAGGAGGTTCACGCGCGAGCAGTACTTC
TRBJ2-3 | . | . | TRBV6-1 | CASGAGPDTQYF | TGTGCCAGCGGAGCAGGGCCAGATACGCAGTATTTT
TRBJ2-4 | . | TRBD1 | TRBV5-1 | CASKQGAGNIQYF | TGCGCCAGCAAACAGGGGGCAGGTAACATTCAGTACTTC
TRBJ1-5 | medium-sized | . | TRBV5-5 | CASSLRGASNQPQHF | TGTGCCAGCAGCTTGCGGGGGGCTAGCAATCAGCCCCAGCATTTT
TRBJ1-6 | . | . | TRBV27 | CASSFSGGWDNSPLHF | TGTGCCAGCAGTTTTTCAGGTGGATGGGATAATTCACCCCTCCACTTT
TRBJ2-7 | few | . | TRBV5-5 | CASSLKRYYEQYF | TGTGCCAGCAGCTTGAAACGGTACTACGAGCAGTACTTC
TRBJ2-7 | . | . | TRBV27 | CASRPAGTPYEQYF | TGTGCCAGCAGGCCCGCCGGGACACCTTACGAGCAGTACTTC